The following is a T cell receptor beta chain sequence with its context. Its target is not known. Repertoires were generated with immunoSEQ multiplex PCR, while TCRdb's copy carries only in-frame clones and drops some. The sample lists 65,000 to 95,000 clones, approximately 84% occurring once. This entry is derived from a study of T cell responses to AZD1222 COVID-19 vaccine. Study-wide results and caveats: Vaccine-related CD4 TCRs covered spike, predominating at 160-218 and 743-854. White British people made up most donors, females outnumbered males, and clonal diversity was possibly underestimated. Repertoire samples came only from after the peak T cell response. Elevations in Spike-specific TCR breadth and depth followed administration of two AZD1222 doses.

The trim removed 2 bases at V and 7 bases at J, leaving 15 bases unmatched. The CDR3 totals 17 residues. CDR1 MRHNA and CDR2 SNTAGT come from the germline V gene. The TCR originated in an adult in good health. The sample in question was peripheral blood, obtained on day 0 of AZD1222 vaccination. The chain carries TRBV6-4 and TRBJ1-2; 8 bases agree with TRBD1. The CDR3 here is CASSDPDRGGRICGYTF. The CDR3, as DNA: TGTGCCAGCAGTGACCCCGACAGGGGAGGGCGAATTTGTGGCTACACCTTC.